The source of this T cell receptor (beta chain) is a study of blood T cell repertoires in COVID-19. About the study: Material from acute and convalescent COVID-19 was sourced from the United States, Italy and Spain. Sources were T cells, B-cell-depleted T cells, or PBMCs; the material itself was cDNA or gDNA.

This CDR3 is built from 16 residues. J gave up 0 bases and V 5 bases, and 3 bases lay outside the gene matches. Germline CDR1 reads MNHEY; CDR2 reads SVGEGT. In the source study's methods: Estimated nucleated cell counts came from reference gene primer amplification. Sequencing used immunoSEQ multiplex PCR; TCRdb keeps in-frame clones, though not all of them. That table is the source of V, J and clone size, and D and trimming were worked out from the DNA. The table has under 200,000 clones, under 85% seen once. The receptor was derived from an elderly woman with acute or convalescent COVID-19. Sequences were obtained from peripheral blood. The gene calls are TRBV6-2 or TRBV6-3 and TRBJ2-6; 8 bases align to TRBD1. The chain's CDR3 is CASSETGASGANVLTF. CDR3 DNA: TGTGCCAGCAGTGAGACAGGGGCCTCTGGGGCCAACGTCCTGACTTTC.